These 27 T cell receptor beta chains were all obtained from the same sample, sequenced in a study of beta chain features in type 1 diabetes. cDNA synthesis used the whole RNA isolate, giving expressed TCRB sequences. Repertoires were generated with immunoSEQ multiplex PCR, while TCRdb's copy carries only in-frame clones and drops some. Of some 400,000 clones listed, about 16% are singletons. The sequencing input was naive CD4+ T cells from blood. All receptors derive from a woman younger than 35 in good health.

The J gene is TRBJ2-1, the V gene TRBV15, with 13 bases identical to TRBD2. The CDR3 consists of 15 residues. V was clipped by 5 bases and J by 7 bases; unmatched bases: 5. Germline assignment: CDR1 LNHNV and CDR2 YYDKDF (reference sequence). The DNA of the CDR3 is TGTGCCACCAGCTTGACTAGCGGGAGGCCGAATGAGCAGTTCTTC. Amino acids: CATSLTSGRPNEQFF.

The CDR3 sequence: CASSASNSRETQYF. CDR3 coding DNA: TGTGCCAGTAGTGCTTCAAACAGCCGGGAGACCCAGTACTTC. The chain recombines TRBV19 with TRBJ2-5; unclear D gene. This CDR3 comprises 14 residues. Germline assignment: CDR1 LNHDA and CDR2 SQIVND (reference sequence). V lost 5 bases and J lost 5, with 15 bases in between.

This clone came up a few times. V usage is TRBV30 and J usage is TRBJ2-1; D not resolved. Trimming pared 8 bases from V and 9 bases from J, leaving 17 bases between. The CDR3 covers 12 residues. CDR1 and CDR2 (germline): GTSNPN, SVGIG (reference sequence). This chain's CDR3 is CAGSDSVGEQFF. The DNA of the CDR3 is TGTGCCGGGTCCGACTCGGTCGGTGAGCAGTTCTTC.

On this clone: Other DNA sequences in the same sample also yield this CDR3. V gene TRBV18 combines with J gene TRBJ1-2, with TRBD1 matching over 9 bases. The CDR3 contains 17 residues. V was pared by 0 bases and J by 0 bases, with 5 bases of the junction left unmatched. Germline CDR1 KGHSH, CDR2 LQKENI. The CDR3 bases are TGTGCCAGCTCACCACCGGGACAGGGCCTTTCTAACTATGGCTACACCTTC. It is translated as CASSPPGQGLSNYGYTF.

This clone showed up just a few times. The rearrangement links TRBV6-5 to TRBJ2-1; D possibly corresponds to TRBD2 (5 bases). V was clipped by 8 bases and J by 7 bases, with 12 bases between them. Germline V gives CDR1 MNHEY, CDR2 SVGAGI. This CDR3 region has 12 residues. The CDR3: CASGGRRNEQFF. DNA for the CDR3: TGTGCCAGCGGTGGGAGACGGAATGAGCAGTTCTTC.

The chain has TRBV30 and TRBJ2-3; 8 positions agree with TRBD2. V lost 4 bases and J lost 5; bases outside the gene matches: 8. The CDR3 is 14 amino acids. Germline values: CDR1 GTSNPN, CDR2 SVGIG (reference sequence). The CDR3 loop reads CAWTSGSQEDTQYF. The CDR3 region has the DNA TGTGCCTGGACGAGCGGGAGCCAGGAAGATACGCAGTATTTT.

This rearrangement joins TRBV5-4 to TRBJ2-1; D might be TRBD2 (5 bases). The V and J ends lost 7 bases and 9 bases respectively, with 11 bases between them. Germline CDR1 is SGHNT and CDR2 is YYREEE (reference sequence). This CDR3 region has 11 residues. The CDR3: CASPGGSEQFF. The CDR3 DNA reads TGTGCCAGCCCCGGTGGGAGTGAGCAGTTCTTC.

The chain is built from TRBV11-2 and TRBJ1-1, with no clear D. The V gene's germline CDR1 is SGHAT and CDR2 FQNNGV. Trimming took 5 bases from V and 1 from J, leaving 8 bases between them. CDR3 size: 13 residues. The CDR3 bases are TGTGCCAGCAGCCAAACTGGGAACACTGAAGCTTTCTTT. This gives the protein CASSQTGNTEAFF. Using reference TRBV11-2 and TRBJ1-1 for the parts outside the CDR3, the full variable domain is EAGVAQSPRYKIIEKRQSVAFWCNPISGHATLYWYQQILGQGPKLLIQFQNNGVVDDSQLPKDRFSAERLKGVDSTLKIQPAKLEDSAVYLCASSQTGNTEAFFGQGTRLTVV.

The chain joins TRBV5-1 to TRBJ2-7; 7 nucleotides align to TRBD1. V lost 4 bases, J lost 5 bases, and 6 bases stayed unmatched. This CDR3 is built from 13 residues. Germline loops: CDR1 SGHRS, CDR2 YFSETQ. The CDR3 nucleotides read TGCGCCAGCAGCCGTGACAGGGCCGACGAGCAGTACTTC. Residues: CASSRDRADEQYF.

This clone was seen a handful of times. The chain is built from TRBV27 and TRBJ2-3; 7 bases line up with TRBD1. The germline CDR1 and CDR2 sequences are MNHEY and SMNVEV (reference sequence). The CDR3 extends over 16 amino acids. With 6 bases clipped from V and 1 base from J, the junction kept 10 bases outside the gene matches. The CDR3 bases are TGTGCCAGCAGCATCGACAGGGAAGGGGGCACAGATACGCAGTATTTT. Residues: CASSIDREGGTDTQYF.

In this sample, this clone turned up a few times. This rearrangement joins TRBV6-4 to TRBJ2-1; D remains unclear. The CDR3 consists of 13 residues. CDR1 and CDR2 (germline): MRHNA, SNTAGT. Trimming stripped 2 bases from V and 8 bases from J, with 10 bases between. The CDR3 protein is CASSDPARDEQFF. CDR3 DNA: TGTGCCAGCAGTGACCCCGCTCGGGATGAGCAGTTCTTC.

This clone appeared a few times. The chain is built from TRBV2 and TRBJ2-7, with TRBD1 as a possible D gene (6 bases). The germline V gene encodes CDR1 SNHLY and CDR2 FYNNEI. This CDR3 is 12 amino acids long. V gave up 2 bases and J gave up 6 bases, with 8 bases separating them. The CDR3 spells CASSEQGLEQYF. CDR3 coding DNA: TGTGCCAGCAGTGAACAGGGGCTCGAGCAGTACTTC.

This clone has just a few counts. V and J are TRBV28 and TRBJ2-1, with D unclear. Looked up from germline, CDR1 is MDHEN and CDR2 is SYDVKM. This CDR3 is 14 amino acids long. V lost 3 bases and J 0 bases, leaving 6 bases between the germline ends. Written as DNA, the CDR3 is TGTGCCAGCAGTTTGATGAGCTCCTACAATGAGCAGTTCTTC. Residues: CASSLMSSYNEQFF.

This clone came up a few times. DNA for the CDR3: TGTGCCAGCAGCTTCTTTGAGGGTCTCGAGACCCAGTACTTC. Translating gives CASSFFEGLETQYF. This chain joins TRBV5-6 and TRBJ2-5, with D possibly being TRBD2 (5 bases). Germline lookup yields CDR1 SGHDT and CDR2 YYEEEE. V lost 2 bases to trimming and J lost 5 bases, with 13 bases between them. This CDR3 comprises 14 residues.

The gene calls are TRBV25-1 and TRBJ2-7; D may be TRBD1 (6 bases). Looked up from germline, CDR1 is MGHDK and CDR2 is SYGVNS. Trimming took off 0 bases at V and 3 bases at J, with 12 bases between the two ends. The CDR3 is 15 residues long. CDR3 in amino acids: CASSEYGQGNYEQYF. DNA of the CDR3: TGTGCCAGCAGTGAATACGGGCAGGGGAACTACGAGCAGTACTTC.

CDR3 bases: TGTGCCAGCAGCTTAGAAGGGAGCGAGCAGTACTTC. Protein: CASSLEGSEQYF. The chain uses TRBV11-3 and TRBJ2-7, with D possibly matching TRBD2 (5 bases). V lost 0 bases and J 6 bases, leaving 6 bases between the germline ends. The CDR3 has 12 amino acids. Per germline, CDR1 SGHNT and CDR2 YENEEA.

This clone appeared a few times. The V call is TRBV30, the J call TRBJ2-2; 8 positions match TRBD2. The CDR3 is 16 amino acids. Per the germline V gene, CDR1 is GTSNPN and CDR2 is SVGIG (reference sequence). Trimming cost V 0 bases and J 6 bases; bases outside gene matches: 9. The CDR3 DNA reads TGTGCCTGGAGTGTACAGTCTAGCGGGCCGGCCGGGGAGCTGTTTTTT. Translated: CAWSVQSSGPAGELFF.

The chain combines TRBV28 with TRBJ2-5; no clear D gene. Trimming cost V 4 bases and J 3 bases, with 12 bases left between them. This CDR3 is built from 14 residues. CDR1 and CDR2 from the germline V gene are MDHEN and SYDVKM. CDR3 loop: CASSSGAREETQYF. For the CDR3, the DNA is TGTGCCAGCAGTTCCGGAGCGAGAGAAGAGACCCAGTACTTC. Supplemented by reference TRBV28 and TRBJ2-5, the full variable domain reads DVKVTQSSRYLVKRTGEKVFLECVQDMDHENMFWYRQDPGLGLRLIYFSYDVKMKEKGDIPEGYSVSREKKERFSLILESASTNQTSMYLCASSSGAREETQYFGPGTRLLVL.

This clone was counted between two and nine times. This sequence joins TRBV6-1 and TRBJ1-1, with a tentative D call TRBD1 (5 bases). This CDR3 has 14 amino acids. Germline CDR1 is MNHNS and CDR2 is SASEGT. Trimming took 6 bases from V and 0 from J, leaving 11 bases between them. The DNA of the CDR3 is TGTGCCAGCAGATGGGGACTGTTGAACACTGAAGCTTTCTTT. This translates into CASRWGLLNTEAFF.

There are a few counts of this clone. J is TRBJ1-2 and V is TRBV15, with D maybe TRBD1 (5 bases). Germline assignment: CDR1 LNHNV and CDR2 YYDKDF (reference sequence). There are 14 residues in the CDR3. V was shortened by 5 bases and J by 4 bases, with 14 bases between the two germline ends. Written as DNA, the CDR3 is TGTGCCACCAGCCGGTTTCAGGGCCTCTATGGCTACACCTTC. The encoded protein is CATSRFQGLYGYTF.

This clone was observed a handful of times. The gene calls are TRBV5-1 and TRBJ2-7; 7 bases fit TRBD1. V lost 0 bases to trimming and J lost 5 bases; unmatched junction nucleotides: 14. The CDR3 has 17 amino acids. CDR1 SGHRS and CDR2 YFSETQ come from the germline V gene. CDR3 loop: CASSLVVSGTAMDEQYF. The CDR3 coding sequence is TGCGCCAGCAGCTTGGTAGTCTCCGGGACAGCCATGGACGAGCAGTACTTC. Supplemented by reference TRBV5-1 and TRBJ2-7, the full variable domain reads KAGVTQTPRYLIKTRGQQVTLSCSPISGHRSVSWYQQTPGQGLQFLFEYFSETQRNKGNFPGRFSGRQFSNSRSEMNVSTLELGDSALYLCASSLVVSGTAMDEQYFGPGTRLTVT.

The V gene is TRBV2, the J gene TRBJ1-1, with TRBD1 matching 7 bases. This CDR3 has 15 amino acids. The J segment lost 5 bases and the V segment lost 2 bases, leaving 8 bases of the junction unmatched. The germline V gene encodes CDR1 SNHLY and CDR2 FYNNEI. The CDR3 DNA follows: TGTGCCAGCAGTGAACAGGGGGTCGTTCGAACTGAAGCTTTCTTT. Amino acids: CASSEQGVVRTEAFF.

The table lists this clone with a few counts. This chain uses TRBV7-2 with TRBJ2-1; TRBD2 might be the D (6 bases). This CDR3 has 17 amino acids. CDR1 SGHTA and CDR2 FQGNSA come from the germline V gene. V lost 2 bases to trimming and J lost 7 bases, with 21 bases between them. CDR3 sequence reads: CASSLRFSGESSNEQFF. The CDR3 DNA reads TGTGCCAGCAGCTTACGGTTTTCGGGAGAGTCGTCGAATGAGCAGTTCTTC.

V gene TRBV18 combines with J gene TRBJ2-7; TRBD1 aligns across 8 bases. This CDR3 comprises 13 residues. Looked up from germline, CDR1 is KGHSH and CDR2 is LQKENI. With 1 base clipped from V and 5 bases from J, the junction kept 1 base outside the gene matches. The CDR3 DNA reads TGTGCCAGCTCACCACAGGACAGGGACGAGCAGTACTTC. Its protein product is CASSPQDRDEQYF.

The chain carries TRBV5-1 and TRBJ1-2, with 7 positions matching TRBD1. Looked up from germline, CDR1 is SGHRS and CDR2 is YFSETQ. The CDR3 spans 15 residues. Trimming took 4 bases from V and 0 from J; bases not matched to a gene: 6. The CDR3 sequence is CASSGTTGPNYGYTF. In DNA, the CDR3 is TGCGCCAGCAGCGGTACGACAGGGCCTAACTATGGCTACACCTTC. Supplemented by reference TRBV5-1 and TRBJ1-2, the full variable domain reads KAGVTQTPRYLIKTRGQQVTLSCSPISGHRSVSWYQQTPGQGLQFLFEYFSETQRNKGNFPGRFSGRQFSNSRSEMNVSTLELGDSALYLCASSGTTGPNYGYTFGSGTRLTVV.

The chain couples TRBV19 to TRBJ1-1; the match to TRBD1 covers 7 bases. The CDR3 is 13 residues long. The V gene's germline CDR1 is LNHDA and CDR2 SQIVND (reference sequence). J lost 10 bases, V lost 6 bases, and 11 bases had no gene match. The CDR3 DNA follows: TGTGCCAGTAGCCGGGACAGCCAGTATGGAGCTTTCTTT. Encoded protein: CASSRDSQYGAFF.

This clone was picked up a small number of times. The chain employs TRBV9 and TRBJ2-7, with 8 bases aligning to TRBD1. The CDR3 contains 13 residues. Germline V gene data show CDR1 as SGDLS and CDR2 as YYNGEE. Germline trimming cut 3 bases from V and 2 bases from J; bases unmatched to any gene: 1. In DNA form, the CDR3 reads TGTGCCAGCAGCGCACAGGGGGCCTACGAGCAGTACTTC. Protein product: CASSAQGAYEQYF.